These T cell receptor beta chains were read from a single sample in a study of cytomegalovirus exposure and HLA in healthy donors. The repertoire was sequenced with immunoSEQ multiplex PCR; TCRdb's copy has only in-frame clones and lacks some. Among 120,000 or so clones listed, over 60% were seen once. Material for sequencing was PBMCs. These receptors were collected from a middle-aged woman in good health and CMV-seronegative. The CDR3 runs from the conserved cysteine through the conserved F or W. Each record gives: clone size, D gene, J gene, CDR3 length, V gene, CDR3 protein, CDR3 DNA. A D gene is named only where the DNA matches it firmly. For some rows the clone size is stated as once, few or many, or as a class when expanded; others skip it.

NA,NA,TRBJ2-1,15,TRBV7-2,CASSLLGSSYNEQFF,TGTGCCAGCAGCTTATTGGGGAGCTCCTACAATGAGCAGTTCTTC
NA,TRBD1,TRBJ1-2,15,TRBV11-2,CASSAGQPGSYGYTF,TGTGCCAGCAGCGCGGGACAGCCGGGGTCCTATGGCTACACCTTC
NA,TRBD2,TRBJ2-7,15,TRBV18,CASSRTSGRSYEQYF,TGTGCCAGCTCGCGTACTAGCGGTCGCTCCTACGAGCAGTACTTC
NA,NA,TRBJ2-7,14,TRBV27,CASTNNRVDYEQYF,TGTGCCAGCACTAATAACAGGGTAGACTACGAGCAGTACTTC
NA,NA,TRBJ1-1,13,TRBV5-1,CASVQEGNTEAFF,TGCGCCAGCGTGCAGGAGGGGAACACTGAAGCTTTCTTT
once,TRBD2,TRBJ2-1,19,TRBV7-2,CASSQRPRSLLAGKDEQFF,TGTGCCAGCAGCCAGCGGCCCAGGTCCTTACTAGCGGGAAAGGATGAGCAGTTCTTC
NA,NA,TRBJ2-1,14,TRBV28,CASGGTGPSRWQFF,TGTGCCAGCGGGGGAACAGGGCCTAGTCGGTGGCAGTTCTTC
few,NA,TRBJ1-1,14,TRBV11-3,CASSPGHQSTEAFF,TGTGCCAGCAGCCCGGGACACCAGAGCACTGAAGCTTTCTTT
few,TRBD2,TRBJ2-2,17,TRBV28,CASSPAGGTQNTGELFF,TGTGCCAGCAGTCCCGCGGGGGGGACCCAGAACACCGGGGAGCTGTTTTTT
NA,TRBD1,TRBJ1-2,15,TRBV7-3,CASSPKKTGSGGYTF,TGTGCCAGCAGCCCTAAAAAGACAGGGAGTGGAGGCTACACCTTC
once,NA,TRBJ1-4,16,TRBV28,CASSLPQGTDNEKLFF,TGTGCCAGCAGTTTACCGCAGGGGACCGATAATGAAAAACTGTTTTTT
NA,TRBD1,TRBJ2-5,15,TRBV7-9,CASTPGAGGPETQYF,TGTGCCAGCACCCCGGGGGCAGGGGGCCCCGAGACCCAGTACTTC
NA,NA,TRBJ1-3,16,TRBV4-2,CASSQVSRVEGNTIYF,TGTGCCAGCAGCCAAGTTAGCAGGGTTGAGGGAAACACCATATATTTT
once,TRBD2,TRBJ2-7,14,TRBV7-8,CASSHSGISYEQYF,TGTGCCAGCAGCCATAGCGGGATATCCTACGAGCAGTACTTC
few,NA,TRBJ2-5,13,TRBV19,CASHQGREETQYF,TGTGCCAGTCACCAGGGGCGAGAAGAGACCCAGTACTTC
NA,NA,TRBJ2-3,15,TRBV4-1,CASSQRTVSTDTQYF,TGCGCCAGCAGCCAAAGGACAGTTAGCACAGATACGCAGTATTTT
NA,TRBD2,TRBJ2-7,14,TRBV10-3,CAITGGAGSYEQYF,TGTGCCATCACGGGGGGTGCAGGATCCTACGAGCAGTACTTC
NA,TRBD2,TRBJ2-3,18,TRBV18,CASSLRVLAGPEPDTQYF,TGTGCCAGCTCACTAAGGGTACTAGCGGGACCGGAGCCAGATACGCAGTATTTT
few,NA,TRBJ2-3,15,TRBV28,CATSGRTGGTDTQYF,TGTGCCACTTCAGGCCGTACGGGAGGCACAGATACGCAGTATTTT